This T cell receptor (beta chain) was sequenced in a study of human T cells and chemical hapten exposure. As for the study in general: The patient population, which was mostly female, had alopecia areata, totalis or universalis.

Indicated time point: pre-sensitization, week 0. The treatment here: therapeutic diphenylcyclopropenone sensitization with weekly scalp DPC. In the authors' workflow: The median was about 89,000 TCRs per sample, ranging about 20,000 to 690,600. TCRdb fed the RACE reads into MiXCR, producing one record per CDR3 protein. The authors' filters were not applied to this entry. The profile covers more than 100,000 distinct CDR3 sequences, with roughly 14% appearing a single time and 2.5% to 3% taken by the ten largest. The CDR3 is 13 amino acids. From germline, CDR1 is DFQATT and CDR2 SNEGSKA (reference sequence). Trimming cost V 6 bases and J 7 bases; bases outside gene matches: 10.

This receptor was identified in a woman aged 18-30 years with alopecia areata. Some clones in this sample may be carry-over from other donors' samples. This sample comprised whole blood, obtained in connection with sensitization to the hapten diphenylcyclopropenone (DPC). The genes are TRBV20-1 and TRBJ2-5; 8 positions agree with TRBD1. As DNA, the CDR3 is TGCAGTGCGTCCCAGGGGGCGACGGGGACCCAGTACTTC. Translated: CSASQGATGTQYF.